The rows below give T cell receptor beta chains drawn from one sample of a study of shared clonotypes between healthy human individuals. Assay used: immunoSEQ multiplex PCR; TCRdb lists only in-frame clones, some missing. The table lists some 1.5 million clones, 95% to 99% of them singletons. The specimen was naive CD4+ T cells sorted from blood. The receptor source for this set is a man aged 25 to 40 in good health. Both conserved end residues are part of each CDR3. D genes are given only for firm matches. Expanded clones are given a class, and other clones once, few, many or no size at all.

v_gene	j_gene	d_gene	abundance	CDR3nt	CDR3aa
TRBV28	TRBJ1-2	TRBD1	-	TGTGCCAGCAGGCTAGGGACAGCCGGGGGCTACACCTTC	CASRLGTAGGYTF
TRBV27	TRBJ2-7	-	-	TGTGCCAGCAGTTTTTTCCCTCGACAGGAGCAGTACTTC	CASSFFPRQEQYF
TRBV13	TRBJ2-7	-	-	TGTGCCAGCAGCTTAGGTTTCCACAGCTCCTACGAGCAGTACTTC	CASSLGFHSSYEQYF
TRBV19	TRBJ2-2	-	-	TGTGCCAGTACACGTTGGGGATCAAACACCGGGGAGCTGTTTTTT	CASTRWGSNTGELFF
TRBV25-1	TRBJ1-1	-	once	TGTGCCAGCAGTGATGATGAAGCTTTCTTT	CASSDDEAFF
TRBV10-2	TRBJ1-5	TRBD1	-	TGCGCCAGCGCTGGGACAGCTAATCAGCCCCAGCATTTT	CASAGTANQPQHF
TRBV2	TRBJ1-4	-	-	TGTGCCAGCAGTGCCGGGACAAGTCGCATTAATGAAAAACTGTTTTTT	CASSAGTSRINEKLFF
TRBV29-1	TRBJ2-1	TRBD2	-	TGCAGCGTCCGGACTGGACTAGCCTACAATGAGCAGTTCTTC	CSVRTGLAYNEQFF
TRBV5-4	TRBJ1-2	TRBD1	-	TGTGCCAGCAGCTCCGGGACAGGCACGTATGGCTACACCTTC	CASSSGTGTYGYTF
TRBV5-4	TRBJ2-5	-	-	TGTGCCAGCAGCTCAGGAGTCCGAGGCCAAGAGACCCAGTACTTC	CASSSGVRGQETQYF
TRBV10-1	TRBJ2-1	-	-	TGCGCCAGCCAAGGATATAGCTCCTACAATGAGCAGTTCTTC	CASQGYSSYNEQFF